This T cell receptor (beta chain) was documented in a study of regulatory T cells in long-lasting Graves disease. The study's findings and limits: Clonotypes that were public and shared totalled approximately 2,800 in persistent patients versus 750 to 1,000 in new patients. Favored gene segments in persistent disease were TRBV28, TRBJ1-2 and TRBJ2-5.

Looked up from germline, CDR1 is MNHEY and CDR2 is SVGAGI. V lost 2 bases to trimming and J lost 2 bases, with 19 bases between them. The CDR3 consists of 17 residues. CDR3-region Arm-PCR and iRepertoire HTBI primers produced the TCR beta libraries. TCRdb reprocessed the multiplex PCR reads with MiXCR, giving one entry per CDR3 protein. The repertoire consists of 600,000 to 800,000 distinct CDR3 sequences, with around 32% occurring once and the leading ten covering 35% to 55%. This clonotype was observed a handful of times. No antigen is known for it. Documented time point: persistent/refractory GD, antithyroid drugs over 5 years with positive TRAb. Extracted RNA from PBMCs served as the source of the TCR library. Diagnosing Graves' disease relied on the American Thyroid Association guidelines.

The TCR was taken from a female donor with Graves disease. This chain joins TRBV6-5 and TRBJ2-7; D might be TRBD1 (5 bases). The sequencing used peripheral blood mononuclear cells (PBMCs), collected when the disease was refractory, from a patient treated with antithyroid drugs. CDR3 sequence: CASSYGAGLVYPYEQYF. As DNA, the CDR3 is TGTGCCAGCAGTTACGGGGCAGGGCTGGTATACCCCTACGAGCAGTACTTC.